These 9 T cell receptor beta chains were all obtained from the same sample, sequenced in a study of blood T cell repertoires in COVID-19. Clones were sequenced by immunoSEQ multiplex PCR, and TCRdb holds only the in-frame ones, with some missing. The table records around 140,000 clones, around 90% of them present only once. Sequences were obtained from peripheral blood. The receptors were sampled from a woman between 50 and 59 years old with acute or convalescent COVID-19.

The chain combines TRBV6-5 with TRBJ1-2, with 7 bases matching TRBD1. This CDR3 comprises 12 residues. From germline, CDR1 is MNHEY and CDR2 SVGAGI. After removal of 6 bases from V and 8 bases from J, the junction contained 6 bases not matched to a gene. CDR3 DNA: TGTGCCAGCAGGGGACAGTCTCGGGGCTACACCTTC. It is translated as CASRGQSRGYTF.

The sample holds a few counts of this clone. V is TRBV25-1 and J is TRBJ2-2; 7 bases match TRBD1. This CDR3 contains 16 residues. Per the germline V gene, CDR1 is MGHDK and CDR2 is SYGVNS. V was pared by 1 base and J by 6 bases, with 8 bases of the junction left unmatched. The CDR3 DNA follows: TGTGCCAGCAGTGAATCCCTGACAGGGAGAGCCGGGGAGCTGTTTTTT. Its protein product is CASSESLTGRAGELFF.

This clone has only one observation. The V gene is TRBV9, the J gene TRBJ1-2; 7 bases fit TRBD1. The germline V gene encodes CDR1 SGDLS and CDR2 YYNGEE. Trimming removed 3 bases from V and 2 bases from J; junction bases left unmatched: 25. The CDR3 totals 21 residues. CDR3 protein: CASSDGTVLGPERAVNYGYTF. In DNA, the CDR3 is TGTGCCAGCAGCGACGGGACAGTACTTGGGCCCGAAAGAGCCGTAAACTATGGCTACACCTTC. Full variable domain (rest looked up from reference TRBV9 and TRBJ1-2): DSGVTQTPKHLITATGQRVTLRCSPRSGDLSVYWYQQSLDQGLQFLIQYYNGEERAKGNILERFSAQQFPDLHSELNLSSLELGDSALYFCASSDGTVLGPERAVNYGYTFGSGTRLTVV.

The chain uses TRBV19 and TRBJ1-5, with 9 bases identical to TRBD1. The CDR3 runs to 13 residues. The V gene end was trimmed by 7 bases and the J gene end by 5 bases; junction bases not matched to a gene: 3. Per germline, CDR1 LNHDA and CDR2 SQIVND (reference sequence). The CDR3 coding sequence is TGTGCCAGTACGGGACAGGGATATCAGCCCCAGCATTTT. Translating gives CASTGQGYQPQHF.

The chain recombines TRBV28 with TRBJ1-2; a weak D match, TRBD1 (5 bases). The CDR3 runs to 14 residues. Trimming left V 4 bases short and J 6 bases short, with 15 bases between. Germline V gene lookup returns CDR1 MDHEN and CDR2 SYDVKM. The CDR3 loop is CASSSSYDSHGYTF. The CDR3 DNA reads TGTGCCAGCAGTTCTTCCTACGACAGCCATGGCTACACCTTC.

This chain joins TRBV10-1 and TRBJ1-5; no reliable D call. V was pared by 11 bases and J by 7 bases, with 15 bases between. The CDR3 is 12 amino acids. Per germline, CDR1 WNHNN and CDR2 SYGVQD (reference sequence). For the CDR3, the DNA is TGCGCCGTCCCCCCGCGCGGGCAGCCCCAGCATTTT. Its protein product is CAVPPRGQPQHF.

About this clone: Other nucleotide sequences from this sample produce the same CDR3. This chain uses TRBV18 with TRBJ2-3; 9 bases match TRBD2. J was trimmed by 3 bases and V by 0 bases; bases with no gene match: 1. The CDR3 totals 15 residues. Germline CDR1 and CDR2: KGHSH and LQKENI. The CDR3 DNA sequence: TGTGCCAGCTCACCACCGCTAGCGGGAACAGATACGCAGTATTTT. Protein sequence: CASSPPLAGTDTQYF.

The chain employs TRBV10-2 and TRBJ1-1, with no clear D. The germline gives CDR1 WSHSY, CDR2 SAAADI. This CDR3 region has 12 residues. Trimming removed 0 bases at V and 8 bases at J, with 7 bases between. Here the CDR3 reads CASSESQPEAFF. In DNA form, the CDR3 reads TGCGCCAGCAGTGAGTCACAGCCAGAAGCTTTCTTT.

This chain joins TRBV7-8 and TRBJ1-2, with D tentatively TRBD1 (6 bases). The CDR3 totals 14 residues. Germline V CDR1 and CDR2: SGHVS, FQNEAQ. Trimming stripped 4 bases from V and 4 bases from J, with 13 bases between. The CDR3 DNA sequence: TGTGCCAGCAGCTCCACGCAAGGGGGCTATGGCTACACCTTC. The encoded protein is CASSSTQGGYGYTF.